A selection of T cell receptor beta chains follows, all from one sample in a study of blood T cell repertoires in COVID-19. Here immunoSEQ multiplex PCR was the method, and the copy in TCRdb shows in-frame clones only, minus some. The sample records approximately 100,000 clones, around 85% being singletons. The sample was peripheral blood. These receptors came from a woman aged 70-85 years with active or convalescent COVID-19. Each CDR3 is given with its conserved first and last residue. D genes are given only for firm matches. For some rows the clone size is stated as once, few or many, or as a class when expanded; others skip it.

v_call	j_call	clone_size	d_call	cdr3_aa	cdr3_nt
TRBV19	TRBJ1-1	NA	TRBD1	CASSRQGNTEAFF	TGTGCCAGTAGTAGACAGGGTAACACTGAAGCTTTCTTT
TRBV5-4	TRBJ2-5	NA	TRBD1	CASSPTGGAGETQYF	TGTGCCAGCAGCCCGACAGGGGGCGCGGGGGAGACCCAGTACTTC
TRBV24-1	TRBJ2-2	NA	TRBD1	CATRDRGAGELFF	TGTGCCACCAGGGACAGGGGGGCCGGGGAGCTGTTTTTT
TRBV6-5	TRBJ2-7	few	TRBD2	CATETSGASSYEQYF	TGTGCCACCGAGACTAGCGGGGCCAGCTCCTACGAGCAGTACTTC
TRBV24-1	TRBJ2-1	NA	TRBD2	CATSEGLAVYNEQFF	TGTGCCACCAGTGAGGGACTAGCGGTCTACAATGAGCAGTTCTTC
TRBV28	TRBJ1-6	NA	TRBD1	CASSLGGTGGSPLHF	TGTGCCAGCAGTTTAGGCGGGACAGGGGGTTCACCCCTCCACTTT
TRBV5-1	TRBJ1-5	NA	TRBD1	CASSLGPLGTGLNQPQHF	TGCGCCAGCAGCTTGGGACCTCTAGGGACAGGGCTCAATCAGCCCCAGCATTTT
TRBV9	TRBJ2-2	once	NA	CASSGKAGQAGELFF	TGTGCCAGCAGCGGAAAGGCAGGGCAGGCCGGGGAGCTGTTTTTT
TRBV11-2	TRBJ2-1	NA	NA	CASSDTAAVGSYNEQFF	TGTGCCAGCAGCGATACCGCGGCAGTGGGCTCCTACAATGAGCAGTTCTTC
TRBV7-9	TRBJ2-1	NA	TRBD2	CASSPGLAAESPSYNEQFF	TGTGCCAGCAGCCCGGGACTAGCGGCGGAATCACCCTCCTACAATGAGCAGTTCTTC
TRBV21-1	TRBJ2-3	NA	NA	CASSKRNTSTDTQYF	TGTGCCAGCAGCAAGCGGAATACTAGCACAGATACGCAGTATTTT
TRBV14	TRBJ2-1	NA	TRBD2	CASSRGLAGYNEQFF	TGTGCCAGCAGCCGGGGACTAGCGGGATACAATGAGCAGTTCTTC
TRBV6-1	TRBJ2-6	NA	NA	CASSDRGASGANVLTF	TGTGCCAGCAGTGACAGGGGCGCCTCTGGGGCCAACGTCCTGACTTTC
TRBV28	TRBJ1-6	NA	NA	CASSLSAGNSPLHF	TGTGCCAGCAGTTTATCGGCAGGTAATTCACCCCTCCACTTT
TRBV12-3/TRBV12-4	TRBJ1-3	once	NA	CASSLYSGNTIYF	TGTGCCAGCAGCCTTTACTCTGGAAACACCATATATTTT
TRBV10-3	TRBJ1-1	NA	TRBD1	CATLDRAGDTEAFF	TGTGCCACCTTGGACAGGGCGGGGGACACTGAAGCTTTCTTT
TRBV19	TRBJ1-1	NA	NA	CASSILGMNTEAFF	TGTGCCAGTAGTATTCTAGGCATGAACACTGAAGCTTTCTTT
TRBV5-6	TRBJ2-3	once	NA	CASSVDTSTDTQYF	TGTGCCAGCAGCGTTGACACTAGCACAGATACGCAGTATTTT
TRBV4-3	TRBJ1-5	NA	NA	CASSQHQGYQPQHF	TGCGCCAGCAGCCAACATCAGGGTTACCAGCCCCAGCATTTT
TRBV11-3	TRBJ2-2	NA	NA	CAIGAGELFF	TGTGCCATAGGGGCCGGGGAGCTGTTTTTT
TRBV28	TRBJ1-4	NA	TRBD1	CASRKTGGNEKLFF	TGTGCCAGCAGGAAGACAGGGGGTAATGAAAAACTGTTTTTT
TRBV29-1	TRBJ2-3	NA	TRBD1	CSVGQGSDTQYF	TGCAGCGTCGGACAGGGCTCAGATACGCAGTATTTT
TRBV5-4	TRBJ1-1	NA	TRBD1	CASSSTGTGGTEAFF	TGTGCCAGCAGCTCTACCGGGACAGGAGGGACTGAAGCTTTCTTT
TRBV6-5	TRBJ2-3	once	TRBD1	CASRKRDRSTDTQYF	TGTGCCAGCAGAAAACGGGACAGAAGCACAGATACGCAGTATTTT
TRBV7-2	TRBJ2-7	NA	TRBD2	CASSLAPPSTSGAYEQYF	TGTGCCAGCAGCTTAGCCCCACCATCGACTAGCGGGGCTTACGAGCAGTACTTC
TRBV28	TRBJ1-2	NA	TRBD1	CASSPKPGQGAYTF	TGTGCCAGCAGTCCTAAGCCGGGACAGGGGGCCTACACCTTC
TRBV9	TRBJ2-5	NA	NA	CASSVDTGVETQYF	TGTGCCAGCAGCGTAGATACGGGAGTTGAGACCCAGTACTTC
TRBV28	TRBJ1-1	NA	TRBD1	CASSFMTGDTEAFF	TGTGCCAGCAGTTTTATGACAGGGGACACTGAAGCTTTCTTT
TRBV5-4	TRBJ1-3	few	TRBD1	CASSYRQGASNTIYF	TGTGCCAGCAGCTATAGACAGGGGGCAAGTAACACCATATATTTT
TRBV11-2	TRBJ1-2	NA	TRBD1	CASSPMDRSNYGYTF	TGTGCCAGCAGCCCGATGGACAGGAGTAACTATGGCTACACCTTC
TRBV7-9	TRBJ1-6	NA	NA	CASSLDSNSPLHF	TGTGCCAGCAGCTTAGATAGTAATTCACCCCTCCACTTT
TRBV5-1	TRBJ2-2	NA	TRBD2	CASSPLAGGNTGELFF	TGCGCCAGCAGCCCTTTAGCGGGAGGGAACACCGGGGAGCTGTTTTTT
TRBV28	TRBJ1-2	NA	NA	CASSFRQGYTF	TGTGCCAGCAGTTTCCGACAGGGCTACACCTTC
TRBV5-1	TRBJ2-3	NA	TRBD2	CASSPRLAGNTDTQYF	TGCGCCAGCAGCCCCCGACTAGCGGGGAACACAGATACGCAGTATTTT
TRBV3-1/TRBV3-2	TRBJ2-3	NA	NA	CASRHTRGFPSDTQYF	TGTGCCAGCAGGCATACACGGGGGTTCCCCTCAGATACGCAGTATTTT
TRBV11-2	TRBJ2-2	NA	NA	CASSLRHRELFF	TGTGCCAGCAGCCTCAGGCACCGGGAGCTGTTTTTT
TRBV24-1	TRBJ1-1	once	NA	CATSDLETQNTEAFF	TGTGCCACCAGTGATTTGGAGACTCAGAACACTGAAGCTTTCTTT
TRBV5-3	TRBJ1-1	once	NA	CARSPRLGGPLFEAFF	TGTGCCAGAAGCCCCAGGCTGGGGGGTCCCCTCTTTGAAGCTTTCTTT
TRBV18	TRBJ2-7	few	TRBD1	CASSPGTGDYEQYF	TGTGCCAGCTCACCCGGGACAGGGGACTACGAGCAGTACTTC
TRBV21-1	TRBJ2-7	NA	NA	CASSKGSFYEQYF	TGTGCCAGCAGCAAAGGTAGTTTCTACGAGCAGTACTTC
TRBV7-8	TRBJ2-3	NA	NA	CASTRQSTDTQYF	TGTGCCAGCACCCGACAGTCCACAGATACGCAGTATTTT
TRBV14	TRBJ2-7	NA	TRBD1	CASSRHGQGVYEQYF	TGTGCCAGCAGCCGACATGGGCAGGGGGTGTACGAGCAGTACTTC
TRBV30	TRBJ1-4	NA	TRBD1	CAWSKDRGGEKLFF	TGTGCCTGGAGTAAAGACAGGGGCGGTGAAAAACTGTTTTTT
TRBV9	TRBJ1-1	NA	NA	CASSVAAGENTEAFF	TGTGCCAGCAGCGTAGCTGCAGGGGAGAACACTGAAGCTTTCTTT